This T cell receptor (beta chain) was profiled in a study of CD8 T cells in ankylosing spondylitis. Generation of TCR beta libraries employed quantitative 5'-RACE incorporating molecular barcodes. TCRdb fed the 5' RACE reads into MiXCR, producing one record per CDR3 protein. The table has 500,000 or so distinct CDR3 sequences, about 5.4% seen once; the top ten hold around 3.6%. This clonotype was observed many times. Its antigen is currently unknown. Study-wide results and caveats: Clones linked to the disease showed a CD8+ phenotype. They occurred at relatively low frequencies in peripheral blood. Characteristic, it appeared, of ankylosing spondylitis blood was a TCR beta motif of several highly homologous variants. Matched synovial fluid from ankylosing spondylitis patients was reported to be enriched for disease-linked clones.

The germline V gene has CDR1 DFQATT and CDR2 SNEGSKA (reference sequence). The length of the CDR3 is 16 residues. J lost 5 bases, V lost 7 bases, and 16 bases had no gene match. The V call is TRBV20-1, the J call TRBJ1-2, with 10 bases that match TRBD1. This TCR derives from a male donor with ankylosing spondylitis. The source material was blood, either unsorted or a sorted T cell fraction (not recorded which). The CDR3 sequence: CSVQRWDRGVGYGYTF. The CDR3 nucleotides read TGCAGTGTCCAGCGGTGGGACAGGGGCGTCGGATATGGCTACACCTTC.